This T cell receptor (beta chain) was retrieved from a study of shared clonotypes between healthy human individuals. The CDR3 contains 15 residues. Trimming removed 10 bases from V and 7 bases from J; junction bases left unmatched: 17. CDR1 and CDR2 (germline): MNHNS, SASEGT. Using immunoSEQ multiplex PCR, the repertoire was profiled, and TCRdb retains in-frame clones only, with some absent. The sample holds some 2,100,000 clones, just over 90% seen once. Naivety among CD8 cells was defined by CD45RO negativity and positive CCR7 selection, thereby excluding terminally differentiated effector memory CD45RA+ cells.

Sample: naive CD8+ T cells from PBMCs. The chain uses TRBV6-1 and TRBJ1-2; 8 bases are shared with TRBD1. This clonotype originated in a man between 18 and 29 years old in good health. Some clones in this sample may be carry-over from other donors' samples. Here the CDR3 reads CATTGRWTGTFGYTF. The CDR3 DNA follows: TGTGCCACCACGGGCAGATGGACAGGGACATTTGGCTACACCTTC.